The source of this T cell receptor beta chain is a study of shared clonotypes between healthy human individuals. Study as a whole: Every donor yielded three CD4 naive, three CD4 memory, two CD8 naive and one CD8 memory plate. Study-wide findings and caveats: Several donors showed sharing of about 5.5% of naive CD4 clonotypes.

Sequenced by immunoSEQ multiplex PCR; TCRdb stores in-frame clones only, minus some. The sample shows about 1 million clones, around four fifths of them seen only once. V was cut by 7 bases and J by 1 base, with 22 bases left in between. This CDR3 has 17 residues. In germline, CDR1 is SNHLY, CDR2 FYNNEI. In the case of this clone: The antigen is undetermined.

The TCR comes from a man between 18 and 29 years old in good health. The material sequenced was memory CD4+ T cells sorted from blood. Specified subset: CD45RA-negative fraction. V usage is TRBV2 and J usage is TRBJ1-1; perhaps TRBD1 as D (5 bases). The CDR3 sequence is CASTLPGLGQRNTEAFF. Written as DNA, the CDR3 is TGTGCCAGCACCTTGCCTGGCTTGGGGCAAAGGAACACTGAAGCTTTCTTT.